This is a list of T cell receptor beta chains from one sample in a study of T cells in Graves' hyperthyroidism and ophthalmopathy. MiXCR, run by TCRdb on the multiplex PCR reads, gives a single entry per CDR3 protein. The sample comprises approximately 400,000 distinct CDR3 sequences, about a sixth of which are singletons, and less than 15% rests with the top ten. Sequencing was carried out using blood. Every receptor here comes from a woman aged 18-29 years with Graves' hyperthyroidism. CDR3s include the opening cysteine and the closing phenylalanine or tryptophan. D genes are given only for firm matches. Clone size appears in some rows only: once, few, many, or a class for an expanded clone.

abundance	len	d_gene	v_gene	j_gene	CDR3nt	CDR3aa
-	13	-	TRBV10-1	TRBJ1-1	TGCGCCAGCTCAAGAGAGGGAGGCACTGAAGCTTTCTTT	CASSREGGTEAFF
-	13	-	TRBV10-3	TRBJ2-2	TGTGCCATCAGTGATCGGGGAACCGGGGAGCTGTTTTTT	CAISDRGTGELFF
-	15	-	TRBV9	TRBJ1-1	TGTGCCAGCAGCGTAGATTCGGTGTGGCAGTCTGAAGCTTTCTTT	CASSVDSVWQSEAFF
-	14	TRBD2	TRBV20-1	TRBJ2-2	TGCAGTGCTAGGAGCGGGAGTGGGGCCGGGGAGCTGTTTTTT	CSARSGSGAGELFF
many	17	TRBD1	TRBV6-1	TRBJ1-5	TGTGCCAGCAGAGGGACAGGGGGTTTGGGTAGCAATCAGCCCCAGCATTTT	CASRGTGGLGSNQPQHF
many	15	-	TRBV20-1	TRBJ1-6	TGCAGTGCTAGAAGGCCCGGGGCAGAGAATTCACCCCTCCACTTT	CSARRPGAENSPLHF
many	14	-	TRBV6-1	TRBJ2-4	TGTGCCAGCACCCCAGGACTAGCCAAAAACATTCAGTACTTC	CASTPGLAKNIQYF
many	17	TRBD1	TRBV5-1	TRBJ2-1	TGCGCCAGCAGCTTGGATCTAACCGGGACAGGGTCATCGATGCAGTTCTTC	CASSLDLTGTGSSMQFF
-	15	TRBD2	TRBV24-1	TRBJ2-1	TGTGCCACCAGTGATGAGGCGGGGGGGTACAATGAGCAGTTCTTC	CATSDEAGGYNEQFF
-	13	-	TRBV27	TRBJ2-5	TGTGCCAGCAGTAGGGCGGCCCAAGAGACCCAGTACTTC	CASSRAAQETQYF
-	14	-	TRBV27	TRBJ1-6	TGTGCCAGCAGTCCCGGGGCACATAATTCACCCCTCCACTTT	CASSPGAHNSPLHF
many	15	-	TRBV13	TRBJ2-5	TGTGCCAGCAGCTTGATGGACATCGGGGAGGAGACCCAGTACTTC	CASSLMDIGEETQYF
many	14	-	TRBV20-1	TRBJ1-4	TGCAGTGCTAGAGTTGGACAGTCAAATGAAAAACTGTTTTTT	CSARVGQSNEKLFF
-	15	-	TRBV7-2	TRBJ1-5	TGTGCCAGCAGCCCCCAACATGACAGGACCGGCGCCCAGCATTTT	CASSPQHDRTGAQHF
few	17	TRBD2	TRBV7-2	TRBJ2-2	TGTGCCAGCAGCCCCCGAAGGGGAGGGGTGAACACCGGGGAGCTGTTTTTT	CASSPRRGGVNTGELFF
many	16	-	TRBV7-8	TRBJ2-1	TGTGCCAGCAGCCCCCAGGCCCGGGAAGGCTACAATGAGCAGTTCTTC	CASSPQAREGYNEQFF
few	12	-	TRBV19	TRBJ1-5	TGTGCCAGTAGCCCATTAAATCAGCCCCAGCATTTT	CASSPLNQPQHF
few	14	-	TRBV9	TRBJ2-2	TGTGCCAGCACAGGTCTATCTAACACCGGGGAGCTGTTTTTT	CASTGLSNTGELFF
many	17	-	TRBV7-8	TRBJ2-1	TGTGCCAGCAGCTCAGACCGGAGGGCAGGGGTTTACAATGAGCAGTTCTTC	CASSSDRRAGVYNEQFF
many	14	-	TRBV6-5	TRBJ2-2	TGTGCCAGCAGTTATGAGAGAAACACCGGGGAGCTGTTTTTT	CASSYERNTGELFF
-	12	-	TRBV19	TRBJ2-7	TGTGCCAGTTCTCAAGGGGGGGACGAGCAGTACTTC	CASSQGGDEQYF
-	15	-	TRBV9	TRBJ2-1	TGTGCCAGCAGCGTAGGGCGGGGGCACTACAATGAGCAGTTCTTC	CASSVGRGHYNEQFF
-	13	-	TRBV20-1	TRBJ1-1	TGCAGTGCATTAGGGAAGGGAAACACTGAAGCTTTCTTT	CSALGKGNTEAFF
many	14	TRBD1	TRBV9	TRBJ2-5	TGTGCCAGCAGCCCGGGACAGGGCCAAGAGACCCAGTACTTC	CASSPGQGQETQYF
-	16	-	TRBV5-6	TRBJ2-3	TGTGCCAGCAGCTTGGCCATTCGGAGGGGTGCAGATACGCAGTATTTT	CASSLAIRRGADTQYF
-	11	-	TRBV30	TRBJ1-2	TGTGCCTGGAGTGGAGGGTATGGCTACACCTTC	CAWSGGYGYTF